One sample yielded the 27 T cell receptor beta chains listed below, sequenced in a study of blood T cell repertoires in COVID-19. Assay used: immunoSEQ multiplex PCR; TCRdb lists only in-frame clones, some missing. Here the sample spans approximately 110,000 clones, more than 60% being singletons. What was sequenced was peripheral blood. The receptor source for this set is a man between 65 and 80 years old with active or convalescent COVID-19.

The sample holds a few counts of this clone. The genes are TRBV28 and TRBJ1-2; 9 nucleotides align to TRBD1. The germline CDR1 and CDR2 sequences are MDHEN and SYDVKM. V lost 7 bases and J lost 7; bases outside the gene matches: 7. The CDR3 has 13 amino acids. This CDR3 reads CASKPGQGRGYTF. The CDR3 nucleotides are TGTGCCAGCAAGCCGGGACAGGGTCGTGGCTACACCTTC.

V usage is TRBV10-3 and J usage is TRBJ1-2; 8 bases fit TRBD1. The CDR3 runs 15 residues. The germline V gene encodes CDR1 ENHRY and CDR2 SYGVKD. J lost 3 bases, V lost 0 bases, and 3 bases had no gene match. The DNA for the CDR3 is TGTGCCATCAGTGAGTCGGACAGGGAGTACTATGGCTACACCTTC. This translates into CAISESDREYYGYTF.

V and J are TRBV6-5 and TRBJ1-5, with D maybe TRBD1 (5 bases). Germline CDR1 and CDR2: MNHEY and SVGAGI. This CDR3 spans 13 amino acids. Trimming removed 8 bases at V and 7 bases at J, with 15 bases between. DNA of the CDR3: TGTGCCAGCGGTCCAGGGCTGGCGCAGCCCCAGCATTTT. It yields the protein CASGPGLAQPQHF.

V usage is TRBV23-1 and J usage is TRBJ2-7; 8 bases are shared with TRBD1. TRBV23-1 counts as an open reading frame of uncertain function. This CDR3 spans 15 amino acids. Unmatched junction bases numbered 9, after V lost 3 bases and J lost 5 bases. The CDR3 reads CASSQQTGVDNEQYF. In DNA form, the CDR3 reads TGCGCCAGCAGTCAGCAGACAGGGGTTGACAACGAGCAGTACTTC.

This clone was seen only once. This chain's CDR3 is CASSIRTSGSTDTQYF. The CDR3, as DNA: TGTGCCAGTAGTATAAGGACTAGCGGGTCCACAGATACGCAGTATTTT. V is TRBV19 and J is TRBJ2-3, with 11 bases aligning to TRBD2. The germline CDR1 and CDR2 sequences are LNHDA and SQIVND (reference sequence). This CDR3 has 16 amino acids. The ends lost 2 bases at V and 2 bases at J; junction bases unmatched: 3.

This clone was counted a few times. The genes are TRBV28 and TRBJ2-1, with 9 nucleotides matching TRBD1. Looked up from germline, CDR1 is MDHEN and CDR2 is SYDVKM. Trimming took 6 bases from V and 3 from J; bases not matched to a gene: 9. The CDR3 is 16 residues long. The CDR3 bases are TGTGCCAGCAGCCTCGCGGGACAGGGATACTACAATGAGCAGTTCTTC. Amino acid sequence: CASSLAGQGYYNEQFF.

The chain couples TRBV18 to TRBJ2-2; 9 bases map to TRBD2. Trimming at V came to 3 bases and at J to 3 bases, leaving 2 bases not matched to a gene. Germline values: CDR1 KGHSH, CDR2 LQKENI. The CDR3 is 15 amino acids. The CDR3 DNA follows: TGTGCCAGCTCACCGGGACTAGCAGACACCGGGGAGCTGTTTTTT. Translation: CASSPGLADTGELFF.

V usage is TRBV5-1 and J usage is TRBJ1-6; 7 nucleotides line up with TRBD1. Germline V gene sequence: CDR1 SGHRS, CDR2 YFSETQ. This CDR3 region has 15 residues. The ends lost 0 bases at V and 7 bases at J; junction bases unmatched: 4. This chain's CDR3 is CASSLEVQGNSPLHF. Here the CDR3 DNA reads TGCGCCAGCAGCTTGGAGGTACAGGGGAATTCACCCCTCCACTTT. Filled out from reference TRBV5-1 and TRBJ1-6, the complete variable domain reads KAGVTQTPRYLIKTRGQQVTLSCSPISGHRSVSWYQQTPGQGLQFLFEYFSETQRNKGNFPGRFSGRQFSNSRSEMNVSTLELGDSALYLCASSLEVQGNSPLHFGNGTRLTVT.

This chain uses TRBV10-3 with TRBJ2-5; 8 bases line up with TRBD2. This CDR3 contains 14 residues. The trim removed 3 bases at V and 5 bases at J, leaving 5 bases unmatched. Germline lookup yields CDR1 ENHRY and CDR2 SYGVKD. The CDR3 region has the DNA TGTGCCATCAGTGAAGGACTAGCTTTCGAGACCCAGTACTTC. Amino acids: CAISEGLAFETQYF.

This clone was recorded a few times. The J gene is TRBJ1-2, the V gene TRBV24-1; D is undetermined. The CDR3 is 14 amino acids. Germline assignment: CDR1 KGHDR and CDR2 SFDVKD. V lost 3 bases and J 4 bases, leaving 11 bases between the germline ends. The CDR3 sequence is CATSDHDTRYGYTF. CDR3 in DNA: TGTGCCACCAGTGATCATGACACGCGCTATGGCTACACCTTC.

The chain recombines TRBV3-1 (or the pseudogene TRBV3-2) with TRBJ2-7; D may be TRBD1 (5 bases). The V end lost 0 bases, the J end lost 6 bases, and 9 bases lay between the germline ends. This CDR3 contains 13 residues. Germline CDR1 LGHDT, CDR2 YNNKEL (reference sequence). The CDR3 reads CASSQEGRSEQYF. The CDR3 DNA is TGTGCCAGCAGCCAAGAGGGGCGATCCGAGCAGTACTTC.

This clone was detected only a few times. The chain joins TRBV27 to TRBJ2-7; 13 bases agree with TRBD2. This CDR3 contains 18 residues. V shed 9 bases, J shed 7 bases, and the junction held 21 bases outside the gene matches. CDR1 MNHEY and CDR2 SMNVEV come from the germline V gene (reference sequence). In DNA form, the CDR3 reads TGTGCCAGTAAAGGACTAGCGGGAGTTTCCCCGGCCTCGGGTGAGCAGTACTTC. Translating it yields CASKGLAGVSPASGEQYF.

The chain joins TRBV28 to TRBJ1-4; TRBD1 matches 10 bases. This CDR3 is 14 amino acids long. Germline trimming cut 5 bases from V and 6 bases from J; bases unmatched to any gene: 3. Germline V gives CDR1 MDHEN, CDR2 SYDVKM. The CDR3 bases are TGTGCCAGCAGTCCGGACAGGGGGGATGAAAAACTGTTTTTT. Protein product: CASSPDRGDEKLFF.

This clone was recorded only once. The J gene is TRBJ2-2, the V gene TRBV28; no firm D call. The germline V and J ends were trimmed by 4 bases and 1 base, with 7 bases remaining between them. Germline loops: CDR1 MDHEN, CDR2 SYDVKM. CDR3 size: 14 residues. The CDR3: CASSWRRNTGELFF. DNA for the CDR3: TGTGCCAGCAGTTGGAGACGGAACACCGGGGAGCTGTTTTTT.

The genes are TRBV7-2 and TRBJ1-2, with D possibly matching TRBD1 (6 bases). V shed 1 base and J shed 3 bases, with 9 bases lying between them. The germline CDR1 and CDR2 sequences are SGHTA and FQGNSA. The CDR3 runs 14 residues. The CDR3 region has the DNA TGTGCCAGCAGCTTAGTACAGGGAGACTATGGCTACACCTTC. Translation: CASSLVQGDYGYTF.

V is TRBV5-1 and J is TRBJ1-1, with 10 bases that match TRBD1. From germline, CDR1 is SGHRS and CDR2 YFSETQ. The CDR3 totals 18 residues. Trimming took 3 bases from V and 6 from J; bases not matched to a gene: 17. DNA for the CDR3: TGCGCCAGCAGCTCCCGGGACAGGGGCCGGTGGGTGGAGGCTGAAGCTTTCTTT. This codes for CASSSRDRGRWVEAEAFF.

This chain uses TRBV7-2 with TRBJ2-3, with unresolved D. This CDR3 comprises 14 residues. The germline V gene encodes CDR1 SGHTA and CDR2 FQGNSA. Trimming shortened V by 2 bases and J by 5 bases, and 11 bases separated the two germline ends. The CDR3 nucleotides read TGTGCCAGCAGCTTAAATTATCGGGTAGATACGCAGTATTTT. It specifies CASSLNYRVDTQYF.

CDR3 amino acids: CASSLGGWGPYRETQYF. The DNA of the CDR3 is TGTGCCAGCAGCTTAGGTGGTTGGGGGCCCTACCGAGAGACCCAGTACTTC. This chain connects TRBV11-3 to TRBJ2-5; weak D call: TRBD1 (6 bases). V was pared by 1 base and J by 4 bases, with 19 bases between. Germline assignment: CDR1 SGHNT and CDR2 YENEEA. CDR3 length: 17 amino acids. The full variable domain, completed using reference TRBV11-3 and TRBJ2-5, is EAGVVQSPRYKIIEKKQPVAFWCNPISGHNTLYWYLQNLGQGPELLIRYENEEAVDDSQLPKDRFSAERLKGVDSTLKIQPAELGDSAVYLCASSLGGWGPYRETQYFGPGTRLLVL.

The V gene is TRBV19, the J gene TRBJ1-2; D is perhaps TRBD1 (6 bases). The CDR3 is 16 residues long. Trimming pared 8 bases from V and 4 bases from J, leaving 23 bases between. Germline V CDR1 and CDR2: LNHDA, SQIVND (reference sequence). The CDR3, as DNA: TGTGCCAGTCTAGCGGTGGTGGGACACCGGGGCTATGGCTACACCTTC. This encodes CASLAVVGHRGYGYTF.

This clone was seen only once. The chain has TRBV11-3 and TRBJ2-1, with 8 bases matching TRBD1. In germline, CDR1 is SGHNT, CDR2 YENEEA. The J segment lost 7 bases and the V segment lost 5 bases, leaving 10 bases of the junction unmatched. CDR3 length equals 15 residues. The CDR3 region is CASSPSPGQANEQFF. CDR3 DNA: TGTGCCAGCAGCCCCTCCCCGGGACAGGCGAATGAGCAGTTCTTC.

The chain employs TRBV12-5 and TRBJ2-3, with TRBD2 matching over 12 bases. Losses at the gene ends were 2 bases for V and 3 bases for J; bases not matched to a gene: 6. Germline loops: CDR1 LGHNT, CDR2 FRNRAP. The CDR3 sequence is 17 residues long. CDR3 in DNA: TGTGCTAGTGGTTTGTATTGGACTAGCGGGGATACAGATACGCAGTATTTT. Translating it yields CASGLYWTSGDTDTQYF.

The rearrangement uses TRBV6-5 and TRBJ2-1, with TRBD1 identical over 8 bases. The CDR3 contains 13 residues. Germline-derived CDR1 and CDR2 are MNHEY and SVGAGI. V was clipped by 0 bases and J by 12 bases; unmatched bases: 4. In DNA form, the CDR3 reads TGTGCCAGCAGTTACTCGAAAGGACAGGGGCAGTTCTTC. Its translation: CASSYSKGQGQFF.

This clone was observed a single time. The chain couples TRBV2 to TRBJ2-1; D gene uncertain. This CDR3 has 11 residues. The germline V gene has CDR1 SNHLY and CDR2 FYNNEI. The V and J ends lost 8 bases and 3 bases respectively, with 5 bases between them. The CDR3 region has the DNA TGTGCCAGCCCTAGCTACAATGAGCAGTTCTTC. This sequence encodes CASPSYNEQFF.

This chain connects TRBV19 to TRBJ2-7; tentatively, D is TRBD2 (7 bases). Trimming cost V 4 bases and J 4 bases, with 17 bases left between them. CDR3 length: 15 amino acids. Germline V lookup: CDR1 LNHDA, CDR2 SQIVND (reference sequence). This chain's CDR3 is CASSSLGGGQYEQYF. The DNA of the CDR3 is TGTGCCAGTAGTAGTCTTGGGGGGGGCCAGTACGAGCAGTACTTC. The full variable domain, with the rest looked up from reference TRBV19 and TRBJ2-7, is DGGITQSPKYLFRKEGQNVTLSCEQNLNHDAMYWYRQDPGQGLRLIYYSQIVNDFQKGDIAEGYSVSREKKESFPLTVTSAQKNPTAFYLCASSSLGGGQYEQYFGPGTRLTVT.

The chain carries TRBV11-2 and TRBJ2-1, with 7 bases aligning to TRBD2. This CDR3 spans 14 amino acids. The germline V gene encodes CDR1 SGHAT and CDR2 FQNNGV. V dropped 6 bases and J dropped 5; count of bases not matched to a gene: 7. CDR3 residues: CASRLRLADNEQFF. The CDR3, as DNA: TGTGCCAGCAGGCTCCGGCTAGCGGACAATGAGCAGTTCTTC.

This chain joins TRBV19 and TRBJ2-7; TRBD1 might be the D (6 bases). This CDR3 contains 14 residues. V dropped 2 bases and J dropped 3 bases, with 11 bases sitting between them. Germline CDR1 LNHDA, CDR2 SQIVND (reference sequence). The DNA for the CDR3 is TGTGCCAGTAGTATATTGGACAGAATCTACGAGCAGTACTTC. Translation: CASSILDRIYEQYF.

The V and J genes are TRBV24-1 and TRBJ1-2, with 8 bases matching TRBD1. The trim removed 5 bases at V and 4 bases at J, leaving 8 bases unmatched. Looked up from germline, CDR1 is KGHDR and CDR2 is SFDVKD. The CDR3 is made up of 15 amino acids. For the CDR3, the DNA is TGTGCCACCAGTGCCGATTTCGGACAGGGCTATGGCTACACCTTC. This codes for CATSADFGQGYGYTF.